This T cell receptor (beta chain) was found in a study of beta chain features in type 1 diabetes. Expressed TCRB transcripts got sequenced, as all isolated RNA was reverse transcribed. TCRdb's copy holds only in-frame clones and misses some; the assay was immunoSEQ multiplex PCR. This sample carries about 900,000 clones, 15% to 20% of them seen once, and the ten largest clones take 0.023%. Study-wide points: Fewer junction insertions and more nucleotide deletions appeared in type 1 diabetes patients.

The CDR3 covers 12 residues. Germline assignment: CDR1 SGDLS and CDR2 YYNGEE. V lost 5 bases, J lost 7 bases, and 12 bases lay in between. A remark on this clone: The antigen is not known.

The rearrangement uses TRBV9 and TRBJ2-5; D uncertain. The sequence derives from a woman between 18 and 29 years old in good health. Sequenced sample: naive CD4+ T cells from blood. CDR3 in amino acids: CASSSLPGTQYF. Here the CDR3 DNA reads TGTGCCAGCAGTTCCTTACCAGGGACCCAGTACTTC.